This TCR beta chain was recovered during a study of T cells in localized non-small cell lung cancer (dated by TCRdb to about 2020). Background on the whole study: T cell repertoires of some 240 early-stage NSCLC patients were analyzed, with tumors being compared against uninvolved tumor-adjacent lungs. NSCLC patients had a mean age of around 66 years, and 129 were male and around 99 female. All 220 or so NSCLC patients in the cohort were treatment-naive and had localized lung tumors that were resected.

The immunoSEQ Assay was used to sequence TCR beta CDR3 regions from DNA. Per the authors' processing: To compute T cell density, TCR beta template counts were normalized to usable DNA, which was estimated by amplifying housekeeping genes. Using the preseqR package, richness was estimated by extrapolating to 120,000 templates for tissue samples and 400,000 templates for PBMC samples. Clonality was defined by subtracting Pielou's evenness from one. Tissue-enriched TCRs were identified through differential abundance testing performed on productive amino-acid clonotypes, with a minimum total count of 5 and an alpha of 0.1. The Jaccard Index and the Morisita Overlap Index were used to measure repertoire overlap between compartments. GLIPH grouped TCR beta CDR3s together with public tetramer-defined viral CDR3s, and a viral motif had to include at least three viral sequences and also show V-gene enrichment. TCRdb limited this immuneACCESS table to in-frame rearrangements with V and J called. A share of clones is missing; checked studies link under half to unresolved V genes, and the rest is unexplained. Clone size and V and J calls were adopted from that table, with D and trimming inferred from the DNA. For this sample there are about 20,000 clones; roughly nine tenths appear just once. The leading ten clones occupy 22% of the sample.

This clone has a single count. Its binding antigen is unknown. No base qualities exist here, and no much larger clone lies one base off it. At diagnosis, peripheral blood, uninvolved tumor-adjacent lung and tumor were collected and were preserved as a mix of fresh-frozen and FFPE material. For TCR repertoire profiling, the blood samples were analyzed as peripheral blood mononuclear cells. The paper's findings and limits, for the study overall: Multi-region tumor sequencing was not performed, so intratumor heterogeneity could not be excluded. Of the top 100 tumor clones, a median of roughly 60 were detected in paired uninvolved adjacent lung; roughly 26 were also among that lung's top 100. Since the design was exploratory, TCR variables were selected using unadjusted p-values with no false-discovery rate correction. Uninvolved tumor-adjacent lung showed the highest T cell clonality, higher than tumor, which suggests more focused antigenic responses in the adjacent lung. Higher blood T cell density associated with longer overall survival, while higher adjacent-lung clonality associated with shorter survival.

The CDR3 spans 15 residues, from the cysteine through the phenylalanine. Only the CDR3 part of the read is kept: 45 bases, read in frame from the first base. V is shortened by 3 bases, J by 2 bases, and the region joining them spans 8 bases. The CDR1 and CDR2 encoded by the germline V gene are SGHAT and FQNNGV. This sequence uses TRBV11-2 and TRBJ2-6; the D gene lacks a confident call. Sequenced here: PBMCs, sampled before any cancer treatment. This receptor was identified in a man between 40 and 75 years old with stage II squamous cell lung carcinoma. The CDR3 here reads CASSFPDAGANVLTF. The nucleotides are TGTGCCAGCAGCTTTCCGGATGCTGGGGCCAACGTCCTGACTTTC.